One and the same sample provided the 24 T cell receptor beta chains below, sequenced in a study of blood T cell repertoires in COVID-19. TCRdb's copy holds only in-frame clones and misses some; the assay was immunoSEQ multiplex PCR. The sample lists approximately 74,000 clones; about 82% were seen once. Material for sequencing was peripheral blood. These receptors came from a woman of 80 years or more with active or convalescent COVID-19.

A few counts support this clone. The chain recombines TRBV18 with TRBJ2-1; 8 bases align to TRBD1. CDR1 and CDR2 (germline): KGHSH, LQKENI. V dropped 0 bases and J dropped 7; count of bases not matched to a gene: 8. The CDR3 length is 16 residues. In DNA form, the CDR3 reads TGTGCCAGCTCACCACCGGACAGGGCGAAGGGAAATGAGCAGTTCTTC. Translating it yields CASSPPDRAKGNEQFF.

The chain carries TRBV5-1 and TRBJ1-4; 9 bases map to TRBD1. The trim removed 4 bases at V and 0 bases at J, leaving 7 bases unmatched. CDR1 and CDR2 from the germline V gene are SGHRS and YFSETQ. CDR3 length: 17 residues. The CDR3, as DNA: TGCGCCAGCAGCACCGGGACAGGGTTAGCAACTAATGAAAAACTGTTTTTT. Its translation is CASSTGTGLATNEKLFF.

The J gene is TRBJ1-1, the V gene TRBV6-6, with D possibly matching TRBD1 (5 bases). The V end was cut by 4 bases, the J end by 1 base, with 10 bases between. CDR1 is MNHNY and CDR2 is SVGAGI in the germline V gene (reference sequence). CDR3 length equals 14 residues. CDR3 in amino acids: CASSSLGANTEAFF. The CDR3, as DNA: TGTGCCAGCAGTTCTCTTGGGGCGAACACTGAAGCTTTCTTT.

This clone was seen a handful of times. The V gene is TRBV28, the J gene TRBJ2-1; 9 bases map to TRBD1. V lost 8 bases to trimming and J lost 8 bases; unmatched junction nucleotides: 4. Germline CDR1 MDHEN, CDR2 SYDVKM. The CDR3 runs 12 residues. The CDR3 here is CASGQGFYEQFF. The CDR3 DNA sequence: TGTGCCAGCGGACAGGGGTTCTATGAGCAGTTCTTC.

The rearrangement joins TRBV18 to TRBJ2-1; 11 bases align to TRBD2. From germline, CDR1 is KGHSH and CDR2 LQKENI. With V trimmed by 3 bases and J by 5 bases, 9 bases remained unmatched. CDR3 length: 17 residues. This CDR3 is CASSPLPGLAVDNEQFF. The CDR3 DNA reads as TGTGCCAGCTCACCGCTTCCGGGACTAGCGGTAGACAATGAGCAGTTCTTC.

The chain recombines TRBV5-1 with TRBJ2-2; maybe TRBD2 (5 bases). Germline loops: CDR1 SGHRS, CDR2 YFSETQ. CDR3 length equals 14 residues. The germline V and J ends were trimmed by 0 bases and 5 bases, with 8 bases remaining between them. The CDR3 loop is CASSLDSGTGELFF. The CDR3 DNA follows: TGCGCCAGCAGCTTGGATTCGGGAACCGGGGAGCTGTTTTTT.

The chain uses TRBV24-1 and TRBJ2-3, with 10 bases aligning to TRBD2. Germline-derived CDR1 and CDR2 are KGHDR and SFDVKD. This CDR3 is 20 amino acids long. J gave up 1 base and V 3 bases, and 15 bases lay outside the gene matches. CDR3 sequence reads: CATSDQPSPSGRVGTDTQYF. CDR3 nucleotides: TGTGCCACCAGTGATCAACCCTCTCCGAGCGGGAGGGTCGGCACAGATACGCAGTATTTT.

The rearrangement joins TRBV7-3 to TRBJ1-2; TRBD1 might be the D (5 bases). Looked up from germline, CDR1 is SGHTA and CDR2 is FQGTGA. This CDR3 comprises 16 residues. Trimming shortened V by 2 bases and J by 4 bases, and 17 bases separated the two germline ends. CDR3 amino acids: CASSLSPGGQGYGYTF. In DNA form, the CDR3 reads TGTGCCAGCAGCTTATCACCGGGAGGGCAGGGCTATGGCTACACCTTC.

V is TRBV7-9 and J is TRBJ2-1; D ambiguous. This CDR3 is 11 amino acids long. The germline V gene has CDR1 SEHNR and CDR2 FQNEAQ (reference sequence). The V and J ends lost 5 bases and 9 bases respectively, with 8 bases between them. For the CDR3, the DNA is TGTGCCAGCAGCACTTCTCGTGAGCAGTTCTTC. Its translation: CASSTSREQFF.

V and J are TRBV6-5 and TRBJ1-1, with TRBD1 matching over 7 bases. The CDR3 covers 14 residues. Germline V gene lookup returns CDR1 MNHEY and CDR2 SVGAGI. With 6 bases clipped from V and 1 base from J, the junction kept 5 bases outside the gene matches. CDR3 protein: CASRGQRPNTEAFF. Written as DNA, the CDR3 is TGTGCCAGCAGGGGACAGCGTCCGAACACTGAAGCTTTCTTT.

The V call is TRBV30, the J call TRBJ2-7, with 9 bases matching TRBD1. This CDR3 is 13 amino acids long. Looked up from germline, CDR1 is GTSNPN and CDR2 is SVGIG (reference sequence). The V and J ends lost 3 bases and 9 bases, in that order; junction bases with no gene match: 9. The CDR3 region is CAWRTGGKTRQYF. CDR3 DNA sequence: TGTGCCTGGAGGACAGGGGGTAAAACGCGGCAGTACTTC.

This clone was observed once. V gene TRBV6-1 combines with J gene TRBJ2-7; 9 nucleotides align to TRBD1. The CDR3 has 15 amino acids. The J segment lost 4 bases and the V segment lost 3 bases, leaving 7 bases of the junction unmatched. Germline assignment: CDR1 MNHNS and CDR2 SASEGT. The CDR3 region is CASSDAGQGLYEQYF. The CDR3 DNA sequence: TGTGCCAGCAGTGATGCGGGACAGGGTCTATACGAGCAGTACTTC.

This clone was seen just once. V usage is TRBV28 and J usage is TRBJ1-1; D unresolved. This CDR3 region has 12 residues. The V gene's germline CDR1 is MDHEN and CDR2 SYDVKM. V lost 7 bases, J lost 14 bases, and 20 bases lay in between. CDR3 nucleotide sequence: TGTGCCAGCACTACCCACAAGGATATCGGGTTCTTT. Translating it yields CASTTHKDIGFF.

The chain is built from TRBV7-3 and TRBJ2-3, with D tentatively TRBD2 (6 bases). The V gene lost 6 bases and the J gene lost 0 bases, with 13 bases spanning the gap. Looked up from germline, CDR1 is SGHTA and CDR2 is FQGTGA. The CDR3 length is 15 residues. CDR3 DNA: TGTGCCAGCAGGGCTACGGGACTTAGCACAGATACGCAGTATTTT. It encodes CASRATGLSTDTQYF.

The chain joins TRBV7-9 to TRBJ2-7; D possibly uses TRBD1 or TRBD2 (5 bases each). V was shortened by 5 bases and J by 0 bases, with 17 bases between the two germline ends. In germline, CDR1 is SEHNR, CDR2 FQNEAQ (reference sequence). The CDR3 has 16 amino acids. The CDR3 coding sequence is TGTGCCAGCAGCAAAGACAGTTATGGGAGCTCCTACGAGCAGTACTTC. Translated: CASSKDSYGSSYEQYF.

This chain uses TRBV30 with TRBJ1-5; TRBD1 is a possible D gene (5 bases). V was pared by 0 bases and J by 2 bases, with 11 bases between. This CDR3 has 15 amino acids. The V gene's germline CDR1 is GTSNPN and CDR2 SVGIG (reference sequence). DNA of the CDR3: TGTGCCTGGAGTGTGATTAGGGGCGGCAATCAGCCCCAGCATTTT. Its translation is CAWSVIRGGNQPQHF. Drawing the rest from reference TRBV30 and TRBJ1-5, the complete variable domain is SQTIHQWPATLVQPVGSPLSLECTVEGTSNPNLYWYRQAAGRGLQLLFYSVGIGQISSEVPQNLSASRPQDRQFILSSKKLLLSDSGFYLCAWSVIRGGNQPQHFGDGTRLSIL.

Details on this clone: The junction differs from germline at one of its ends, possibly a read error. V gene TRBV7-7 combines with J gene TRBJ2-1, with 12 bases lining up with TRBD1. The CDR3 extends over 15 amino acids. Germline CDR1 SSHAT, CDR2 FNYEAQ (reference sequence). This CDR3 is CASSMGQGAINEQFF. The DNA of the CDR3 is TGTGCTAGCAGCATGGGACAGGGGGCGATTAATGAGCAGTTCTTC. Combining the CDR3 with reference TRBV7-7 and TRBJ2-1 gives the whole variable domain GAGVSQSPRYKVTKRGQDVTLRCDPISSHATLYWYQQALGQGPEFLTYFNYEAQPDKSGLPSDRFSAERPEGSISTLTIQRTEQRDSAMYRCASSMGQGAINEQFFGPGTRLTVL.

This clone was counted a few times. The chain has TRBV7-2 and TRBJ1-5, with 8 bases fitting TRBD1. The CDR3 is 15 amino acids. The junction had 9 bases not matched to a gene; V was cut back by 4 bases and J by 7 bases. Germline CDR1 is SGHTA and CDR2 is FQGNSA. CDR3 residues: CASSSSGGFEQPQHF. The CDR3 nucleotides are TGTGCCAGCAGCTCCTCAGGGGGCTTCGAGCAGCCCCAGCATTTT. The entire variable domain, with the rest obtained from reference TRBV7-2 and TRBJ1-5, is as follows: GAGVSQSPSNKVTEKGKDVELRCDPISGHTALYWYRQSLGQGLEFLIYFQGNSAPDKSGLPSDRFSAERTGGSVSTLTIQRTQQEDSAVYLCASSSSGGFEQPQHFGDGTRLSIL.

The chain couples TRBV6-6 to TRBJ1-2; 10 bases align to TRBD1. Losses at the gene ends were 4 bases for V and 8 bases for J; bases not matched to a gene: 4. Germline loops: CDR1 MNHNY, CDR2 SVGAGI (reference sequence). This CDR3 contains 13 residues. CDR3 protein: CASSLGQGGGYTF. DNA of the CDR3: TGTGCCAGCAGTTTAGGACAGGGGGGAGGCTACACCTTC.

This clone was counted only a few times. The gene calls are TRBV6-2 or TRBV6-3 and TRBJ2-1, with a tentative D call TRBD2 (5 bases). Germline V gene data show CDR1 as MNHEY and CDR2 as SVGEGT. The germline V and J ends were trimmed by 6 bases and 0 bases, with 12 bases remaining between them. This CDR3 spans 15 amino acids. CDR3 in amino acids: CASSPGIFSYNEQFF. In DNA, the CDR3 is TGTGCCAGCAGCCCCGGGATCTTCTCCTACAATGAGCAGTTCTTC.

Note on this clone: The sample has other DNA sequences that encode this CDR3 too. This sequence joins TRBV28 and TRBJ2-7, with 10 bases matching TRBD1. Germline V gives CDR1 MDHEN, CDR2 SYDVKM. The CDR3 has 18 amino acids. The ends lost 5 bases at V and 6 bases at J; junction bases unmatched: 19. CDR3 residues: CASSTKDRGRGGRGEQYF. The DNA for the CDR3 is TGTGCCAGCAGTACCAAAGACAGGGGGCGCGGGGGTCGGGGCGAGCAGTACTTC.

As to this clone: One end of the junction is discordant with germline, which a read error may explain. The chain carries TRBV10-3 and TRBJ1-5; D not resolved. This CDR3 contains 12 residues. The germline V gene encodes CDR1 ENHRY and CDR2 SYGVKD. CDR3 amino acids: CAISDSSQPQHF. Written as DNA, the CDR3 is TGTGCCATCAGTGATAGCAGTCAGCCCCAGCATTTT.

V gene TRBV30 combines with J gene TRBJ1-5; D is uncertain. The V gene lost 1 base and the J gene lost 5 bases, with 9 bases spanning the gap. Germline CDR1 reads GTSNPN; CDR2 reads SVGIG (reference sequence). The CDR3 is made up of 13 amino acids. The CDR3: CAWSEEVHQPQHF. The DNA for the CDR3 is TGTGCCTGGAGTGAGGAGGTGCATCAGCCCCAGCATTTT. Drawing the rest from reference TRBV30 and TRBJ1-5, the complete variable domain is SQTIHQWPATLVQPVGSPLSLECTVEGTSNPNLYWYRQAAGRGLQLLFYSVGIGQISSEVPQNLSASRPQDRQFILSSKKLLLSDSGFYLCAWSEEVHQPQHFGDGTRLSIL.

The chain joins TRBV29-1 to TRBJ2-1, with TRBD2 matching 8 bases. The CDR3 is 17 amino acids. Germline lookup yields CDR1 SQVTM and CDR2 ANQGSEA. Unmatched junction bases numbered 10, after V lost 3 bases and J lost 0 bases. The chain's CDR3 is CSVDGHSGVRSYNEQFF. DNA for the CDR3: TGCAGCGTTGACGGACATAGCGGGGTACGCTCCTACAATGAGCAGTTCTTC.